This T cell receptor (beta chain) was identified in a study of cytomegalovirus exposure and HLA in healthy donors. This clone was observed a handful of times. The PCR made use of 60 Vbeta and 13 Jbeta primers. Some clones are missing from TCRdb's copy, which holds only in-frame ones; the method was immunoSEQ multiplex PCR. This sample has 150,000 or so clones; over 70% occur once, and the top ten carry about 5.6%. Germline V lookup: CDR1 MRHNA, CDR2 SNTAGT. CDR3 size: 14 residues. V gave up 3 bases and J gave up 2 bases, with 9 bases separating them. Material for sequencing was PBMCs. The sequence was collected from a man in his thirties or forties in good health and CMV-seropositive. This rearrangement joins TRBV6-4 to TRBJ2-3; maybe TRBD1 (5 bases). CDR3 in DNA: TGTGCCAGCAGTGAAAGGGGCTCCACAGATACGCAGTATTTT. As protein: CASSERGSTDTQYF.